A single T cell receptor beta chain is shown here with its context. What it binds is unknown. The sequenced template was cDNA made from the entire isolated RNA. Average reads for naive, central memory and regulatory T cell samples were about 3.57 million. Assay used: immunoSEQ multiplex PCR; TCRdb lists only in-frame clones, some missing. The data show over 600,000 clones, about an eighth seen once. This sample stems from a study of beta chain features in type 1 diabetes. For the study at large: No patient-donor differences in age, gender, total cells or subset yield. Findings and caveats of the study: Patients and controls would share equally any PCR tilt toward shorter templates. Type 1 diabetes patients had TCRB CDR3s that were shorter (moderately but significantly so) in all four CD4+ subsets.

V lost 0 bases and J 8 bases, leaving 20 bases between the germline ends. The CDR3 totals 16 residues. The germline gives CDR1 SGDLS, CDR2 YYNGEE. Central memory, naive, regulatory and stem cell-like memory CD4+ cells were sorted by CD45RO/CCR7/CD25/CD127/CD95/CD27. This TCR was sampled from a man aged 30 to 45 with type 1 diabetes. Sequencing used naive CD4+ T cells from blood. This chain connects TRBV9 to TRBJ1-2; D is unclear. CDR3 coding DNA: TGTGCCAGCAGCGTAGCCGAAGACCAGGCCGTCCAGGGCTACACCTTC. Translating it yields CASSVAEDQAVQGYTF.